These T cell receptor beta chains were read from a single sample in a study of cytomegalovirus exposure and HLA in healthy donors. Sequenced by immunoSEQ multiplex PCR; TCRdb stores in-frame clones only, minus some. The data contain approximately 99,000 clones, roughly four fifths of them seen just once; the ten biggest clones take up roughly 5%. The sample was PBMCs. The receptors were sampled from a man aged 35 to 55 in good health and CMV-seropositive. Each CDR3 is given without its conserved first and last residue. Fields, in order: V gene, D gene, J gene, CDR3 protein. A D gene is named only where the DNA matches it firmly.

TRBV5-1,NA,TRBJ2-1,ASSLSATVAYNEQF
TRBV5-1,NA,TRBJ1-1,ASKQDSLTEAF
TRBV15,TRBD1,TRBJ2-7,ATSSIRGGQGYEQY
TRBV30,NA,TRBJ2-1,AWSVQGGPHNEQF
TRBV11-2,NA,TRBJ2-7,ASSLGGVGSYEQY
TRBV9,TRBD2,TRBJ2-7,ASSGISGSDEQY
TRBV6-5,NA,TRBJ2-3,ASQRQGHAQY
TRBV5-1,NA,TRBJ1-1,ASTSTGGNTEAF
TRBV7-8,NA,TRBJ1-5,ASSLAYSRGNQPQH
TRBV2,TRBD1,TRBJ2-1,ASRRGQGAYNEQF
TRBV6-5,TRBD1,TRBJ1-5,ASSWDRVSRNQPQH
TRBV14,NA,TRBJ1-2,ASSPPGSLNYGYT
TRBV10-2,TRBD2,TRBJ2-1,ASTSGLAGTAYEQF
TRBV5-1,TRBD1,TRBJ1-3,ASSPTRQGPSSGNTIY
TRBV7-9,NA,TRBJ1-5,SSSLGPEQGNQPQH
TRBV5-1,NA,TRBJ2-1,ASSKLRGSYNEQF
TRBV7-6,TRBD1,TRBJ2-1,ASTPGTGGNEQF
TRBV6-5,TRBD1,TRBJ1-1,ASSYRTGGTEAF
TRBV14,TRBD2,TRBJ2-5,ASSQNPGLGEETQY
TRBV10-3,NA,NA,AISESRGAYYYEQY
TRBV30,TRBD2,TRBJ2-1,AWSVFRGVPMREQF
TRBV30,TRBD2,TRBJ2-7,AWSVKRGGIDEQY
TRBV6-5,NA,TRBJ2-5,ASSWGLQETQY
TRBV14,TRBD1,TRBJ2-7,ASSFTGGAEQY
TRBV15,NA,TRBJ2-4,ATSRIPGHSGIQY
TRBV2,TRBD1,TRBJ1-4,ASSADRANEKLF
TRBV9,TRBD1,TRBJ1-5,ASSFSEGQGQPQH
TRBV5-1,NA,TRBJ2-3,ASSLGLTGSTDTQY
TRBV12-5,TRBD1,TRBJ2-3,ASGSYRGGTDTQY
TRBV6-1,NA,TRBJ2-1,ASSVIGSSYNEQF
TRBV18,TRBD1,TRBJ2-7,ASSPGTDPYEQY
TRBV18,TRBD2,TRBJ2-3,ASSPSKRGATDTQY